These T cell receptor beta chains were read from a single sample in a study of metastatic and nonmetastatic thyroid tumors. With MiXCR, TCRdb called clones anew from the PCR reads. The profile shows about 13,000 clones, about 25% of them singletons. Material: blood. These receptors were collected from a female donor with papillary thyroid cancer or a benign thyroid nodule (not recorded which). Some clones in this sample may be carry-over from other donors' samples. Each CDR3 is given with its conserved first and last residue. A D gene is named only where the DNA matches it firmly. Clone size, where shown, is once, few, many, or a class for clones that have expanded.

j_call: TRBJ2-1; clone_size: medium-sized; d_call: TRBD2; cdr3_length: 15; v_call: TRBV15; cdr3_aa: CATSRGGGGAAEQFF; cdr3_nt: TGTGCCACCAGCAGAGGAGGCGGGGGGGCGGCTGAGCAGTTCTTC
j_call: TRBJ1-2; clone_size: medium-sized; d_call: TRBD1; cdr3_length: 14; v_call: TRBV28; cdr3_aa: CASSTTGDGYGYTF; cdr3_nt: TGTGCCAGCAGTACGACAGGGGACGGCTATGGCTACACCTTC
j_call: TRBJ1-2; clone_size: medium-sized; d_call: .; cdr3_length: 13; v_call: TRBV6-1; cdr3_aa: CASRATVNYGYTF; cdr3_nt: TGTGCCAGCAGAGCCACCGTGAACTATGGCTACACCTTC
j_call: TRBJ2-7; clone_size: .; d_call: .; cdr3_length: 14; v_call: TRBV20-1; cdr3_aa: CSASLAGTTYEQYF; cdr3_nt: TGCAGTGCTAGCCTTGCAGGGACCACCTACGAGCAGTACTTC
j_call: TRBJ2-3; clone_size: .; d_call: .; cdr3_length: 16; v_call: TRBV19; cdr3_aa: CASSMDSSGWSDTQYF; cdr3_nt: TGTGCCAGTAGTATGGACTCATCGGGGTGGTCAGATACGCAGTATTTT
j_call: TRBJ2-1; clone_size: few; d_call: .; cdr3_length: 14; v_call: TRBV12-3/TRBV12-4; cdr3_aa: CASSLSGGMREQFF; cdr3_nt: TGTGCCAGCAGTTTATCCGGCGGGATGCGCGAGCAGTTCTTC
j_call: TRBJ2-2; clone_size: many; d_call: .; cdr3_length: 13; v_call: TRBV11-2; cdr3_aa: CASSFANTGELFF; cdr3_nt: TGTGCCAGCAGCTTTGCGAACACCGGGGAGCTGTTTTTT
j_call: TRBJ2-3; clone_size: many; d_call: .; cdr3_length: 12; v_call: TRBV6-5; cdr3_aa: CASSYSRDTQYF; cdr3_nt: TGTGCCAGCAGTTACTCGAGAGATACGCAGTATTTT
j_call: TRBJ2-2; clone_size: once; d_call: TRBD2; cdr3_length: 19; v_call: TRBV9; cdr3_aa: CASSVSLAGGPGKTGELFF; cdr3_nt: TGTGCCAGCAGCGTATCACTAGCGGGAGGGCCTGGGAAGACCGGGGAGCTGTTTTTT
j_call: TRBJ1-2; clone_size: many; d_call: .; cdr3_length: 19; v_call: TRBV7-8; cdr3_aa: CASSPNNGAGPSRGYGYTF; cdr3_nt: TGTGCCAGCAGCCCAAATAACGGGGCAGGACCAAGTAGGGGCTATGGCTACACCTTC
j_call: TRBJ2-2; clone_size: .; d_call: .; cdr3_length: 15; v_call: TRBV30; cdr3_aa: CAWSRAERDTGELFF; cdr3_nt: TGTGCCTGGAGTCGGGCGGAAAGAGACACCGGGGAGCTGTTTTTT
j_call: TRBJ1-6; clone_size: medium-sized; d_call: TRBD1; cdr3_length: 18; v_call: TRBV6-1; cdr3_aa: CASSDDRQGVPYNSPLHF; cdr3_nt: TGTGCCAGCAGTGACGACCGACAGGGTGTTCCCTATAATTCACCCCTCCACTTT
j_call: TRBJ2-5; clone_size: many; d_call: TRBD1; cdr3_length: 14; v_call: TRBV18; cdr3_aa: CASSEDRSGETQYF; cdr3_nt: TGTGCCAGCTCAGAGGACAGGTCAGGAGAGACCCAGTACTTC
j_call: TRBJ2-2; clone_size: .; d_call: .; cdr3_length: 14; v_call: TRBV13; cdr3_aa: CASSLGDGTGELFF; cdr3_nt: TGTGCCAGCAGCTTAGGGGATGGCACCGGGGAGCTGTTTTTT
j_call: TRBJ1-5; clone_size: many; d_call: .; cdr3_length: 13; v_call: TRBV7-2; cdr3_aa: CASSPNIYQPQHF; cdr3_nt: TGTGCCAGCAGCCCGAACATTTATCAGCCCCAGCATTTT
j_call: TRBJ2-7; clone_size: .; d_call: TRBD2; cdr3_length: 15; v_call: TRBV4-3; cdr3_aa: CASSQGLAGSYEQYF; cdr3_nt: TGCGCCAGCAGCCAAGGACTAGCGGGATCCTACGAGCAGTACTTC
j_call: TRBJ2-1; clone_size: many; d_call: TRBD1; cdr3_length: 13; v_call: TRBV20-1; cdr3_aa: CSASRPQGDEQFF; cdr3_nt: TGCAGTGCCTCCCGACCGCAGGGGGATGAGCAGTTCTTC
j_call: TRBJ2-2; clone_size: .; d_call: .; cdr3_length: 14; v_call: TRBV7-9; cdr3_aa: CASTVPPKTGELFF; cdr3_nt: TGTGCCAGCACCGTCCCCCCAAAAACCGGGGAGCTGTTTTTT
j_call: TRBJ2-2; clone_size: many; d_call: TRBD1; cdr3_length: 15; v_call: TRBV6-5; cdr3_aa: CASSWDRLNTGELFF; cdr3_nt: TGTGCCAGCAGTTGGGACAGGTTGAACACCGGGGAGCTGTTTTTT
j_call: TRBJ2-5; clone_size: many; d_call: TRBD1; cdr3_length: 17; v_call: TRBV4-1; cdr3_aa: CASSQTRDSGAQETQYF; cdr3_nt: TGCGCCAGCAGCCAAACCCGGGACAGCGGAGCTCAAGAGACCCAGTACTTC
j_call: TRBJ2-7; clone_size: .; d_call: .; cdr3_length: 15; v_call: TRBV5-1; cdr3_aa: CASSQDGGWIYEQYF; cdr3_nt: TGCGCCAGCAGCCAGGATGGAGGGTGGATCTACGAGCAGTACTTC
j_call: TRBJ2-2; clone_size: .; d_call: TRBD2; cdr3_length: 18; v_call: TRBV5-1; cdr3_aa: CASSESGLAGGPVGELFF; cdr3_nt: TGCGCCAGCAGCGAGTCGGGACTAGCGGGAGGGCCAGTCGGGGAGCTGTTTTTT
j_call: TRBJ2-3; clone_size: many; d_call: .; cdr3_length: 13; v_call: TRBV7-3; cdr3_aa: CASSKSSTDTQYF; cdr3_nt: TGTGCCAGCAGCAAATCTAGCACAGATACGCAGTATTTT
j_call: TRBJ2-7; clone_size: .; d_call: TRBD2; cdr3_length: 15; v_call: TRBV6-2/TRBV6-3; cdr3_aa: CASTLTSGGPYEQYF; cdr3_nt: TGTGCCAGCACCTTGACTAGCGGGGGCCCCTACGAGCAGTACTTC
j_call: TRBJ2-3; clone_size: many; d_call: TRBD2; cdr3_length: 15; v_call: TRBV20-1; cdr3_aa: CSIPLWAGGADTQYF; cdr3_nt: TGCAGCATTCCCCTCTGGGCGGGGGGTGCAGATACGCAGTATTTT
j_call: TRBJ2-7; clone_size: medium-sized; d_call: .; cdr3_length: 13; v_call: TRBV28; cdr3_aa: CASSFPGDYEQYF; cdr3_nt: TGTGCCAGCAGTTTCCCGGGAGACTACGAGCAGTACTTC
j_call: TRBJ2-2; clone_size: medium-sized; d_call: .; cdr3_length: 13; v_call: TRBV2; cdr3_aa: CASSNQGSGELFF; cdr3_nt: TGTGCCAGCAGCAACCAGGGGTCCGGGGAGCTGTTTTTT
j_call: TRBJ2-2; clone_size: many; d_call: TRBD1; cdr3_length: 14; v_call: TRBV20-1; cdr3_aa: CSARGQGNTGELFF; cdr3_nt: TGCAGTGCTAGGGGACAGGGTAACACCGGGGAGCTGTTTTTT
j_call: TRBJ2-5; clone_size: many; d_call: TRBD1; cdr3_length: 13; v_call: TRBV5-1; cdr3_aa: CASSWQGEETQYF; cdr3_nt: TGCGCCAGCAGCTGGCAGGGGGAAGAGACCCAGTACTTC
j_call: TRBJ1-1; clone_size: .; d_call: .; cdr3_length: 15; v_call: TRBV10-2; cdr3_aa: CASSLLLVGNTEAFF; cdr3_nt: TGCGCCAGCAGTTTGCTACTCGTGGGGAACACTGAAGCTTTCTTT
j_call: TRBJ1-6; clone_size: medium-sized; d_call: .; cdr3_length: 14; v_call: TRBV27; cdr3_aa: CASSLRGFNSPLHF; cdr3_nt: TGTGCCAGCAGTTTACGGGGGTTTAATTCACCCCTCCACTTT
j_call: TRBJ2-1; clone_size: medium-sized; d_call: .; cdr3_length: 14; v_call: TRBV10-3; cdr3_aa: CAISESTRNNEQFF; cdr3_nt: TGTGCCATCAGTGAGTCGACACGAAACAATGAGCAGTTCTTC
j_call: TRBJ2-3; clone_size: medium-sized; d_call: TRBD2; cdr3_length: 15; v_call: TRBV12-3/TRBV12-4; cdr3_aa: CASSPLAGATDTQYF; cdr3_nt: TGTGCCAGCAGTCCCCTAGCGGGGGCCACAGATACGCAGTATTTT
j_call: TRBJ2-6; clone_size: .; d_call: .; cdr3_length: 14; v_call: TRBV5-4; cdr3_aa: CANSWGDWANVLTF; cdr3_nt: TGTGCCAACAGCTGGGGCGACTGGGCCAACGTACTGACTTTC
j_call: TRBJ1-6; clone_size: few; d_call: .; cdr3_length: 15; v_call: TRBV6-1; cdr3_aa: CASSERRAGDSPLHF; cdr3_nt: TGTGCCAGCAGTGAAAGGAGGGCCGGCGATTCACCCCTCCACTTT
j_call: TRBJ2-2; clone_size: .; d_call: .; cdr3_length: 17; v_call: TRBV11-2; cdr3_aa: CASSPTSSSADTGELFF; cdr3_nt: TGTGCCAGCAGCCCTACCTCATCGAGCGCCGACACCGGGGAGCTGTTTTTT
j_call: TRBJ2-2; clone_size: many; d_call: .; cdr3_length: 15; v_call: TRBV4-1; cdr3_aa: CASSQAGGRTGELFF; cdr3_nt: TGCGCCAGCAGCCAAGCCGGGGGGCGGACGGGGGAGCTGTTTTTT
j_call: TRBJ1-2; clone_size: few; d_call: .; cdr3_length: 11; v_call: TRBV12-3/TRBV12-4; cdr3_aa: CASSLGGGYTF; cdr3_nt: TGTGCCAGCAGTTTAGGCGGTGGCTACACCTTC
j_call: TRBJ1-1; clone_size: few; d_call: .; cdr3_length: 12; v_call: TRBV20-1; cdr3_aa: CSARPLNTEAFF; cdr3_nt: TGCAGTGCCAGACCGTTGAACACTGAAGCTTTCTTT
j_call: TRBJ1-2; clone_size: medium-sized; d_call: TRBD1; cdr3_length: 15; v_call: TRBV27; cdr3_aa: CASSLDEQGAHGYTF; cdr3_nt: TGTGCCAGCAGTTTAGACGAACAGGGGGCGCATGGCTACACCTTC
j_call: TRBJ1-3; clone_size: many; d_call: TRBD1; cdr3_length: 14; v_call: TRBV4-2; cdr3_aa: CASSSWTGANTIYF; cdr3_nt: TGTGCCAGCAGCAGCTGGACAGGGGCAAACACCATATATTTT
j_call: TRBJ1-1; clone_size: medium-sized; d_call: TRBD1; cdr3_length: 14; v_call: TRBV6-2/TRBV6-3; cdr3_aa: CASWWGTGVTEAFF; cdr3_nt: TGTGCCAGCTGGTGGGGGACAGGGGTCACTGAAGCTTTCTTT